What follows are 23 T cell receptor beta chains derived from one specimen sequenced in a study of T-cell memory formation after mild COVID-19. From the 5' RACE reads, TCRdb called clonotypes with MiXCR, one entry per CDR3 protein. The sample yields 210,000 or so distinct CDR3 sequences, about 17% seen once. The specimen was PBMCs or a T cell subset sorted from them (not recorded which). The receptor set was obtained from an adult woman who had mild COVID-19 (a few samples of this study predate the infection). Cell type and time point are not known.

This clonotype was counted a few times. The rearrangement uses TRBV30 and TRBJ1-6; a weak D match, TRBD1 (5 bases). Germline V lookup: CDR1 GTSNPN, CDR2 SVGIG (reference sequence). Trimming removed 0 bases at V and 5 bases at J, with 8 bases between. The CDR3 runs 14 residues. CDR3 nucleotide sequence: TGTGCCTGGAGTGTAGGGGCAGATAATTCACCCCTCCACTTT. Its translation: CAWSVGADNSPLHF.

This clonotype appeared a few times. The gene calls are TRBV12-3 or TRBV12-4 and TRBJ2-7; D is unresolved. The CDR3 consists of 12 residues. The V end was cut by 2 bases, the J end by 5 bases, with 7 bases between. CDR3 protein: CASSLLGNEQYF. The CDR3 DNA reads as TGTGCCAGCAGTTTACTGGGGAACGAGCAGTACTTC.

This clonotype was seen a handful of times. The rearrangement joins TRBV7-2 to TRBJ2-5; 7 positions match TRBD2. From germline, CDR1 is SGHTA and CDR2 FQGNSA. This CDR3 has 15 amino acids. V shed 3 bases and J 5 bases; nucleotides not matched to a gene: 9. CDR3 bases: TGTGCCAGCAGCTTCCGGGGACTAACGGGGGAGACCCAGTACTTC. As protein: CASSFRGLTGETQYF.

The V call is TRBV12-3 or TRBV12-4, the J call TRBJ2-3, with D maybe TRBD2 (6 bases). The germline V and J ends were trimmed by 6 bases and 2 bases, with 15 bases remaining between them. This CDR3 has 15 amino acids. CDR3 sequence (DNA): TGTGCCAGCAGAAAAGCGGGTGGGGCCACAGATACGCAGTATTTT. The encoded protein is CASRKAGGATDTQYF.

The CDR3 nucleotides read TGTGCCAGCAGCCAAGTGGCAGGGAGTTCTGGGGCCAACGTCCTGACTTTC. Residues: CASSQVAGSSGANVLTF. V gene TRBV3-1 combines with J gene TRBJ2-6, with D tentatively TRBD1 or TRBD2 (5 bases each). There are 17 residues in the CDR3. Germline loops: CDR1 LGHDT, CDR2 YNNKEL (reference sequence). Trimming removed 1 base at V and 1 base at J, with 11 bases between.

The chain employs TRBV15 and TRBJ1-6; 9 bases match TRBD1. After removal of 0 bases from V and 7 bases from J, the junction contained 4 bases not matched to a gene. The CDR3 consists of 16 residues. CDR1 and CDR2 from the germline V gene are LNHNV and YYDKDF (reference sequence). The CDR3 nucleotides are TGTGCCACCAGCAGAGATCCCGGGACAGGGAATTCACCCCTCCACTTT. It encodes CATSRDPGTGNSPLHF.

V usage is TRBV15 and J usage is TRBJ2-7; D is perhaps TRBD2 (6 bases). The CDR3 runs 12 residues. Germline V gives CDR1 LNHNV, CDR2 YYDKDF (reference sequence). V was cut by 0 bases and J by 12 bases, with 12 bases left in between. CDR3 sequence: CATSRDSGHAYF. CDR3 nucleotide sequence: TGTGCCACCAGCAGAGACAGCGGGCATGCGTACTTC.

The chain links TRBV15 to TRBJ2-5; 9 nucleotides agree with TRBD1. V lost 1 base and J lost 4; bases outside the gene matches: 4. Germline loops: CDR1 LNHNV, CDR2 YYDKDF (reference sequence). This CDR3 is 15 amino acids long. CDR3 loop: CATSRGGTGLETQYF. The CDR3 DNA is TGTGCCACCAGCAGAGGTGGGACAGGGTTAGAGACCCAGTACTTC. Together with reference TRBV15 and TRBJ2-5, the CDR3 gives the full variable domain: DAMVIQNPRYQVTQFGKPVTLSCSQTLNHNVMYWYQQKSSQAPKLLFHYYDKDFNNEADTPDNFQSRRPNTSFCFLDIRSPGLGDTAMYLCATSRGGTGLETQYFGPGTRLLVL.

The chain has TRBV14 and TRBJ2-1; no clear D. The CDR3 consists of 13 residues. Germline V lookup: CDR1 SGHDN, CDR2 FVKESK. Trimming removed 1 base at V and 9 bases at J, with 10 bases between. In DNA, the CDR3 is TGTGCCAGCAGCCAAGGCTATTCGGGTGAGCAGTTCTTC. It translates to CASSQGYSGEQFF.

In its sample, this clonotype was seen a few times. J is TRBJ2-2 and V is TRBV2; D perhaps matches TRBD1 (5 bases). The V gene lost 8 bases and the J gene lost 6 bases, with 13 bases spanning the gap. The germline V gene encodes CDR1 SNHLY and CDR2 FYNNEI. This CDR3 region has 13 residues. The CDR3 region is CASGKDSPGELFF. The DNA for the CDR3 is TGTGCCAGCGGGAAAGACAGCCCCGGGGAGCTGTTTTTT.

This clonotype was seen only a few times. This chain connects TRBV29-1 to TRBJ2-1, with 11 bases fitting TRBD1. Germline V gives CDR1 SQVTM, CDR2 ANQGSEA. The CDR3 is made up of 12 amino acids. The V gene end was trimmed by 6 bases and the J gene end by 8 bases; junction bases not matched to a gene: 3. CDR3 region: CSVGTGGDEQFF. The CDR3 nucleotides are TGCAGCGTCGGGACAGGGGGTGATGAGCAGTTCTTC.

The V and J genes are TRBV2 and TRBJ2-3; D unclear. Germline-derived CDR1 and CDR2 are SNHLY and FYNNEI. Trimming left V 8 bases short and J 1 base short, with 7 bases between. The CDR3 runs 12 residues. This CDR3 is CASAVGTDTQYF. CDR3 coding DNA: TGTGCCAGCGCGGTTGGCACAGATACGCAGTATTTT.

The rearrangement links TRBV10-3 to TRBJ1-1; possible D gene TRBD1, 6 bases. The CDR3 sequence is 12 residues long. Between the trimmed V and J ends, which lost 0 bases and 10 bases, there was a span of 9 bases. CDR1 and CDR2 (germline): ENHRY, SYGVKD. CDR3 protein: CAISESEGGAFF. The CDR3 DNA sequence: TGTGCCATCAGTGAGTCTGAAGGGGGAGCTTTCTTT.

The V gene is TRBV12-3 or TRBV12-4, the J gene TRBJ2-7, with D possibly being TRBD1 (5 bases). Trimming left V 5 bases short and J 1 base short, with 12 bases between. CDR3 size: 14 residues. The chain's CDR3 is CASSPPGLSYEQYF. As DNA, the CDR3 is TGTGCCAGCAGTCCTCCAGGGTTGTCCTACGAGCAGTACTTC.

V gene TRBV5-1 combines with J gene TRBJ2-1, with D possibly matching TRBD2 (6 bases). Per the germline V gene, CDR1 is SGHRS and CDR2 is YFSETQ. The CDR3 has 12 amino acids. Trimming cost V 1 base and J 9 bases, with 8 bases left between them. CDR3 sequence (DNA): TGCGCCAGCAGCTTGATCGGGGGTGAGCAGTTCTTC. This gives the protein CASSLIGGEQFF.

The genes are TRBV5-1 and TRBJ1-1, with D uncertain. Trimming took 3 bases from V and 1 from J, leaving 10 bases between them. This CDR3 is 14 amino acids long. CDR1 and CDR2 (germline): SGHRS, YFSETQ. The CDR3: CASSYGLRNTEAFF. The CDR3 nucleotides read TGCGCCAGCAGCTACGGACTGAGGAACACTGAAGCTTTCTTT.

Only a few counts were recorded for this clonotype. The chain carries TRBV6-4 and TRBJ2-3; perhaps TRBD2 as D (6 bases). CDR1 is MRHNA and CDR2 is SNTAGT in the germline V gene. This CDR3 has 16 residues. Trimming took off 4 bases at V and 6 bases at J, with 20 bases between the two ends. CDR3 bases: TGTGCCAGCAGTGTCAAACCGGGACTCGGGTTTGATACGCAGTATTTT. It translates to CASSVKPGLGFDTQYF.

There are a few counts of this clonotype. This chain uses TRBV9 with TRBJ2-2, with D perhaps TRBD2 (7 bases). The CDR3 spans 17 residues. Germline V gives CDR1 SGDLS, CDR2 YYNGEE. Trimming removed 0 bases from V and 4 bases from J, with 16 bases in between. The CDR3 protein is CASSVGARGASTGELFF. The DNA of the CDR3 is TGTGCCAGCAGCGTAGGGGCCCGGGGGGCGAGCACCGGGGAGCTGTTTTTT.

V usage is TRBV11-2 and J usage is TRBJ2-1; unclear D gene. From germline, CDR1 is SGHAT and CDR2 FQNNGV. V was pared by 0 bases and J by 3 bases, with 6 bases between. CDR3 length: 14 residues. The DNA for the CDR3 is TGTGCCAGCAGCTTAGACGGTCGCTACAATGAGCAGTTCTTC. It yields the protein CASSLDGRYNEQFF.

In DNA, the CDR3 is TGTGCCAGCAGACGTACAGGGAGTCAGAGCCTTAACACTGAAGCTTTCTTT. The encoded protein is CASRRTGSQSLNTEAFF. The V gene is TRBV6-5, the J gene TRBJ1-1; TRBD1 is a possible D gene (6 bases). The V and J ends lost 6 bases and 2 bases respectively, with 22 bases between them. This CDR3 has 17 residues. CDR1 MNHEY and CDR2 SVGAGI come from the germline V gene.

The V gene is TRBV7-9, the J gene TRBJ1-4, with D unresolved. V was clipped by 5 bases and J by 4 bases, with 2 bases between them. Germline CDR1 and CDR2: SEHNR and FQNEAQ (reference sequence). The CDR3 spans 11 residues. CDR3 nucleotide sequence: TGTGCCAGCAGCGGTAATGAAAAACTGTTTTTT. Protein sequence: CASSGNEKLFF.

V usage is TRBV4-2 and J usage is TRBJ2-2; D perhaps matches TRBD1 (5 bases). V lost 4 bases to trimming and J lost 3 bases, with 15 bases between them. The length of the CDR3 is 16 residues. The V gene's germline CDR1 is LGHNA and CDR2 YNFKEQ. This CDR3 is CASSPLGLGDTGELFF. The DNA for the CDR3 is TGTGCCAGCAGCCCCCTCGGGCTAGGGGACACCGGGGAGCTGTTTTTT.

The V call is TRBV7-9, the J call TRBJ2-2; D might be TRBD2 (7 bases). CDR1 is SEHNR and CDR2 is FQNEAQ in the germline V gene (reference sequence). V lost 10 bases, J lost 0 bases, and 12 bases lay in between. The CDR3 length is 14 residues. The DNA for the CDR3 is TGTGCCACCACAGGGACTACGAACACCGGGGAGCTGTTTTTT. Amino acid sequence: CATTGTTNTGELFF.